The 29 T cell receptor beta chains listed next were all sequenced from one sample in a study of control samples from healthy donors and cancer patients. The data were produced by immunoSEQ multiplex PCR, yet TCRdb's version contains in-frame clones alone and is incomplete. The data contain around 90,000 clones, about 89% of them singletons. Material: blood. All receptors derive from a man aged 30 to 39 in good health.

V is TRBV7-6 and J is TRBJ2-2; 8 bases map to TRBD1. V trimming: 3 bases; J trimming: 6 bases; junction bases outside the gene matches: 6. The CDR3 contains 15 residues. Germline V CDR1 and CDR2: SGHVS, FNYEAQ. The CDR3 protein is CASSLIGQGAGELFF. The CDR3 nucleotides read TGTGCCAGCAGCTTGATCGGACAGGGAGCCGGGGAGCTGTTTTTT.

CDR3 amino acids: CASSPGLAGVNEQFF. The CDR3 region has the DNA TGTGCCAGCAGCCCCGGTTTAGCCGGGGTCAATGAGCAGTTCTTC. This chain uses TRBV5-4 with TRBJ2-1; D is possibly TRBD2 (5 bases). V was shortened by 4 bases and J by 6 bases, with 17 bases between the two germline ends. The CDR3 is made up of 15 amino acids. The germline V gene has CDR1 SGHNT and CDR2 YYREEE (reference sequence). Based on the CDR3 plus reference TRBV5-4 and TRBJ2-1, the full variable domain is ETGVTQSPTHLIKTRGQQVTLRCSSQSGHNTVSWYQQALGQGPQFIFQYYREEENGRGNFPPRFSGLQFPNYSSELNVNALELDDSALYLCASSPGLAGVNEQFFGPGTRLTVL.

This sequence joins TRBV5-1 and TRBJ1-1; the D is unclear. The V gene's germline CDR1 is SGHRS and CDR2 YFSETQ. Deletions cut 0 bases from V and 2 bases from J, with 20 bases between. This CDR3 comprises 18 residues. The CDR3 here is CASSLGPDGGQANTEAFF. CDR3 nucleotides: TGCGCCAGCAGCTTGGGTCCTGACGGCGGGCAGGCTAACACTGAAGCTTTCTTT.

This chain links TRBV24-1 with TRBJ1-5; no clear D gene. Trimming took off 2 bases at V and 5 bases at J, with 3 bases between the two ends. The V gene's germline CDR1 is KGHDR and CDR2 SFDVKD. CDR3 length: 12 residues. CDR3 DNA sequence: TGTGCCACCAGTGATTCTTATCAGCCCCAGCATTTT. Translating gives CATSDSYQPQHF.

The rearrangement links TRBV7-9 to TRBJ1-1, with no clear D. The ends were cut back, 6 bases at V and 8 bases at J, with 25 bases in the middle. The CDR3 has 16 residues. The germline gives CDR1 SEHNR, CDR2 FQNEAQ (reference sequence). CDR3 sequence (DNA): TGTGCCAGCAGGCAACCAGGCTTAGAGTACCCTCAGGAAGCTTTCTTT. Protein: CASRQPGLEYPQEAFF.

The J gene is TRBJ2-7, the V gene TRBV18; perhaps TRBD1 as D (6 bases). The germline V gene has CDR1 KGHSH and CDR2 LQKENI. The CDR3 is made up of 14 amino acids. V was trimmed by 2 bases and J by 5 bases, leaving 13 bases between them. For the CDR3, the DNA is TGTGCCAGCTCACCAGCGACAGGTACGGACGAGCAGTACGTC. Translation: CASSPATGTDEQYV.

V and J are TRBV7-2 and TRBJ2-6, with a possible D match to TRBD1 (5 bases). V was pared by 3 bases and J by 0 bases, with 9 bases between. The CDR3 runs to 16 residues. Germline values: CDR1 SGHTA, CDR2 FQGNSA. The CDR3 DNA follows: TGTGCCAGCAGCTTTACAGGAAACTCTGGGGCCAACGTCCTGACTTTC. Protein product: CASSFTGNSGANVLTF.

The V call is TRBV19, the J call TRBJ1-5; no clear D. The CDR3 loop spans 14 amino acids. Between the trimmed V and J ends, which lost 7 bases and 6 bases, there was a span of 16 bases. Germline CDR1 LNHDA, CDR2 SQIVND (reference sequence). CDR3 DNA: TGTGCCAGTAAAGGGCAGCTGGCGGCTCAGCCCCAGCATTTT. It encodes CASKGQLAAQPQHF.

This clone was detected a few times. The same CDR3 arises from other DNA sequences in this sample as well. The chain combines TRBV29-1 with TRBJ2-7; possible D gene TRBD2, 6 bases. The CDR3 loop spans 14 amino acids. The V end was cut by 0 bases, the J end by 2 bases, with 11 bases between. Germline values: CDR1 SQVTM, CDR2 ANQGSEA. This chain's CDR3 is CSVEDPGLAYEQYF. The DNA for the CDR3 is TGCAGCGTTGAAGACCCGGGACTCGCCTACGAGCAGTACTTC.

The rearrangement links TRBV19 to TRBJ2-7; TRBD1 matches at 8 bases. Trimming at V came to 4 bases and at J to 2 bases, leaving 10 bases not matched to a gene. Germline values: CDR1 LNHDA, CDR2 SQIVND (reference sequence). This CDR3 comprises 16 residues. Here the CDR3 DNA reads TGTGCCAGTAGTACCTCAGGGGGCTTATCCGCCTACGAGCAGTACTTC. It is translated as CASSTSGGLSAYEQYF.

The V call is TRBV27, the J call TRBJ1-4; tentative D call: TRBD1 (5 bases). The CDR3 has 13 residues. V shed 10 bases and J shed 4 bases, with 13 bases lying between them. Germline V lookup: CDR1 MNHEY, CDR2 SMNVEV (reference sequence). This chain's CDR3 is CATSDIGNEKLFF. As DNA, the CDR3 is TGTGCCACTTCGGACATTGGTAATGAAAAACTGTTTTTT.

The chain recombines TRBV28 with TRBJ1-5; no reliable D call. The CDR3 has 16 residues. V lost 5 bases and J 2 bases, leaving 16 bases between the germline ends. CDR1 MDHEN and CDR2 SYDVKM come from the germline V gene. The CDR3 sequence: CASSTSPSVGNQPQHF. In nucleotides, the CDR3 is TGTGCCAGCAGTACCTCCCCTTCGGTCGGCAATCAGCCCCAGCATTTT.

J is TRBJ1-2 and V is TRBV5-1; unclear D gene. The CDR3 runs to 12 residues. From germline, CDR1 is SGHRS and CDR2 YFSETQ. Deletions cut 1 base from V and 6 bases from J, with 7 bases between. Written as DNA, the CDR3 is TGCGCCAGCAGCTTGCTGGGCGATGGCTACACCTTC. Protein product: CASSLLGDGYTF.

V usage is TRBV7-9 and J usage is TRBJ1-1; no firm D call. The ends were cut back, 4 bases at V and 0 bases at J, with 6 bases in the middle. Germline values: CDR1 SEHNR, CDR2 FQNEAQ (reference sequence). CDR3 size: 13 residues. The CDR3 DNA reads TGTGCCAGCAGCTCTGTTATGAACACTGAAGCTTTCTTT. Its protein product is CASSSVMNTEAFF.

This clone was seen only a few times. This chain joins TRBV25-1 and TRBJ1-3; 10 bases align to TRBD1. CDR1 MGHDK and CDR2 SYGVNS come from the germline V gene. Unmatched junction bases numbered 4, after V lost 3 bases and J lost 5 bases. The CDR3 spans 15 residues. The CDR3 loop reads CASSETGGRRNTIYF. The DNA of the CDR3 is TGTGCCAGCAGTGAGACAGGGGGCAGGAGAAACACCATATATTTT. The complete variable domain, with remaining parts taken from reference TRBV25-1 and TRBJ1-3, reads EADIYQTPRYLVIGTGKKITLECSQTMGHDKMYWYQQDPGMELHLIHYSYGVNSTEKGDLSSESTVSRIRTEHFPLTLESARPSHTSQYLCASSETGGRRNTIYFGEGSWLTVV.

V gene TRBV19 combines with J gene TRBJ1-4; possible D gene TRBD1, 5 bases. The V and J ends lost 3 bases and 0 bases respectively, with 5 bases between them. CDR1 and CDR2 from the germline V gene are LNHDA and SQIVND (reference sequence). The CDR3 extends over 14 amino acids. CDR3 bases: TGTGCCAGTAGTATGGGGGCAACTAATGAAAAACTGTTTTTT. Protein: CASSMGATNEKLFF.

The chain is built from TRBV30 and TRBJ1-2, with D perhaps TRBD1 (5 bases). Germline V gene lookup returns CDR1 GTSNPN and CDR2 SVGIG (reference sequence). V dropped 2 bases and J dropped 8 bases, with 9 bases sitting between them. This CDR3 region has 11 residues. CDR3 DNA: TGTGCCTGGAGTCGGGACGGGGGCTACACCTTC. Translation gives CAWSRDGGYTF.

The V gene is TRBV15, the J gene TRBJ1-1; 9 bases match TRBD1. V lost 8 bases, J lost 5 bases, and 9 bases stayed unmatched. In germline, CDR1 is LNHNV, CDR2 YYDKDF (reference sequence). This CDR3 region has 14 residues. CDR3 sequence reads: CATSKTGGYTEAFF. The CDR3 nucleotides are TGTGCCACCTCCAAGACAGGGGGATATACTGAAGCTTTCTTT.

This clone has a single count. The chain carries TRBV23-1 and TRBJ1-3; D possibly corresponds to TRBD1 (5 bases). TRBV23-1 is treated as an ORF (open reading frame) with a function not yet certain. CDR3 size: 16 residues. The germline V and J ends were trimmed by 4 bases and 4 bases, with 17 bases remaining between them. CDR3 DNA: TGCGCCAGCAGTCTCAACCCCGGGACGAAAGGAAACACCATATATTTT. Translated: CASSLNPGTKGNTIYF.

The gene calls are TRBV5-1 and TRBJ1-1; no clear D. Germline V gene sequence: CDR1 SGHRS, CDR2 YFSETQ. Deletions cut 0 bases from V and 1 base from J, with 10 bases between. This CDR3 has 15 amino acids. The CDR3 sequence is CASSLEAVPNTEAFF. CDR3 coding DNA: TGCGCCAGCAGCTTGGAGGCAGTCCCGAACACTGAAGCTTTCTTT.

This clone showed up just once. The chain uses TRBV10-3 and TRBJ2-7; 7 nucleotides align to TRBD1. Germline trimming cut 5 bases from V and 5 bases from J; bases unmatched to any gene: 3. There are 12 residues in the CDR3. CDR1 and CDR2 (germline): ENHRY, SYGVKD. For the CDR3, the DNA is TGTGCCATCAGTCCCACAGGGGACGAGCAGTACTTC. This sequence encodes CAISPTGDEQYF.

The V gene is TRBV25-1, the J gene TRBJ1-2; 8 nucleotides line up with TRBD1. V dropped 2 bases and J dropped 0; count of bases not matched to a gene: 8. The CDR3 consists of 17 residues. Germline V gene data show CDR1 as MGHDK and CDR2 as SYGVNS. The CDR3 DNA reads as TGTGCCAGCAGTGAAGGGGGGACAGGCCGTCCTAACTATGGCTACACCTTC. Translating it yields CASSEGGTGRPNYGYTF.

V gene TRBV5-8 combines with J gene TRBJ1-1; unclear D gene. V was cut by 2 bases and J by 0 bases, with 11 bases left in between. Germline V gene sequence: CDR1 SGHTS, CDR2 YDEGEE. CDR3 length equals 15 residues. The CDR3 nucleotides read TGTGCCAGCAGCTTAATGGCACCTCTGAACACTGAAGCTTTCTTT. As protein: CASSLMAPLNTEAFF.

The chain carries TRBV5-4 and TRBJ1-1; D gene ambiguous. CDR1 is SGHNT, CDR2 YYREEE, per germline (reference sequence). The CDR3 has 12 amino acids. V was trimmed by 4 bases and J by 1 base, leaving 5 bases between them. The CDR3 DNA is TGTGCCAGCAGCGCCCGGAACACTGAAGCTTTCTTT. This encodes CASSARNTEAFF.

J is TRBJ2-2 and V is TRBV5-4; D gene uncertain. V lost 0 bases and J lost 4, with 7 bases in between. The CDR3 length is 14 residues. Per the germline V gene, CDR1 is SGHNT and CDR2 is YYREEE (reference sequence). The CDR3: CASSLGGFTGELFF. The CDR3 DNA is TGTGCCAGCAGCTTGGGGGGTTTCACCGGGGAGCTGTTTTTT.

This chain links TRBV5-8 with TRBJ1-2; 7 nucleotides line up with TRBD1. CDR3 length equals 14 residues. CDR1 is SGHTS, CDR2 YDEGEE, per germline. V shed 4 bases and J 6 bases; nucleotides not matched to a gene: 9. This CDR3 reads CASSRQQGSHGYTF. The CDR3 DNA sequence: TGTGCCAGCAGCCGGCAACAGGGGTCCCATGGCTACACCTTC.

The chain links TRBV30 to TRBJ1-1, with a possible D match to TRBD1 (6 bases). Trimming removed 2 bases at V and 5 bases at J, with 15 bases between. CDR1 is GTSNPN and CDR2 is SVGIG in the germline V gene (reference sequence). CDR3 length equals 14 residues. The CDR3 region has the DNA TGTGCCTGGAGTACAGTACAGGGCTGGACTGAAGCTTTCTTT. Translated, it gives CAWSTVQGWTEAFF.

This chain joins TRBV5-1 and TRBJ2-3, with 10 bases identical to TRBD2. Looked up from germline, CDR1 is SGHRS and CDR2 is YFSETQ. CDR3 length equals 15 residues. With 5 bases clipped from V and 1 base from J, the junction kept 4 bases outside the gene matches. In nucleotides, the CDR3 is TGCGCCAGCAGACCCGGGACTAGCGGCACAGATACGCAGTATTTT. It codes for CASRPGTSGTDTQYF.

This chain connects TRBV7-9 to TRBJ1-1, with D hard to call. This CDR3 contains 13 residues. Between the trimmed V and J ends, which lost 5 bases and 0 bases, there was a span of 7 bases. Germline V gives CDR1 SEHNR, CDR2 FQNEAQ (reference sequence). CDR3 amino acids: CASSQYMNTEAFF. The CDR3 bases are TGTGCCAGCAGCCAATACATGAACACTGAAGCTTTCTTT. Filled out from reference TRBV7-9 and TRBJ1-1, the complete variable domain reads DTGVSQNPRHKITKRGQNVTFRCDPISEHNRLYWYRQTLGQGPEFLTYFQNEAQLEKSRLLSDRFSAERPKGSFSTLEIQRTEQGDSAMYLCASSQYMNTEAFFGQGTRLTVV.